The rows below give T cell receptor beta chains drawn from one sample of a study of control samples from healthy donors and cancer patients. Here immunoSEQ multiplex PCR was the method, and the copy in TCRdb shows in-frame clones only, minus some. This sample has roughly 41,000 clones; roughly 94% occur once, and the top ten carry more than 20%. The sequenced material came from blood. Every receptor here comes from a man in his sixties in good health. The CDR3 runs from the conserved cysteine through the conserved F or W.

TRBV28	TRBJ2-2	CASRGEGVTGELFF
TRBV25-1	TRBJ2-7	CASSELNGRPEQYF
TRBV6-1	TRBJ1-2	CASSEIGTNYGYTF
TRBV5-6	TRBJ2-7	CASSSGPAYEQYF
TRBV7-3	TRBJ2-2	CASSLTLAGELFF
TRBV5-1	TRBJ1-2	CASSSGQGAGFDYGYTF
TRBV19	TRBJ1-4	CASSTRQVINEKLFF
TRBV29-1	TRBJ1-2	CSVEGRGAVYGYTF
TRBV20-1	TRBJ1-5	CSARSNQPQHF
TRBV2	TRBJ1-5	CASSELGGTLRGNQPQHF
TRBV5-1	TRBJ2-5	CASSLAVGDQETQYF
TRBV12-5	TRBJ2-1	CASGLVGNEQFF
TRBV19	TRBJ1-2	CASSNRRGDYGYTF
TRBV7-8	TRBJ2-7	CASSLRGLEQYF
TRBV5-6	TRBJ2-7	CASSFGLSDEQYF
TRBV5-4	TRBJ2-1	CASSLELGIKFF
TRBV4-2	TRBJ1-4	CASSQEDLRAATNEKLFF
TRBV5-1	TRBJ2-1	CASSFDRAWDEQFF
TRBV5-8	TRBJ1-5	CASSSASISGNQPQHF
TRBV5-6	TRBJ1-5	CASSFYAGDQPQHF
TRBV29-1	TRBJ2-7	CSVGGQGPYEQYF
TRBV25-1	TRBJ2-1	CASSDPDSLKQFF
TRBV19	TRBJ2-7	CASSIGTGGYEQYF
TRBV19	TRBJ2-1	CASSILGDLGNEQFF
TRBV9	TRBJ2-3	CASSVGAGASSDTQYF
TRBV7-8	TRBJ1-4	CASSLAVGNNEKLFF
TRBV15	TRBJ2-3	CATSTGQGPTTDTQYF